Below, 25 T cell receptor beta chains from the same sample are listed, as sequenced in a study of blood T cell repertoires in COVID-19. Profiled with immunoSEQ multiplex PCR; TCRdb holds only in-frame clones, not every one. The profile shows tens of thousands of clones, 80% to 90% of them singletons. The sample consisted of peripheral blood. These receptor sequences come from a man aged 60 to 69 with active or convalescent COVID-19.

The chain joins TRBV19 to TRBJ1-5; D ambiguous. The germline V gene encodes CDR1 LNHDA and CDR2 SQIVND (reference sequence). There are 13 residues in the CDR3. V lost 4 bases to trimming and J lost 6 bases, with 10 bases between them. CDR3: CASSKTISQPQHF. In DNA, the CDR3 is TGTGCCAGTAGTAAAACTATAAGTCAGCCCCAGCATTTT.

The V and J genes are TRBV19 and TRBJ2-5; 7 nucleotides line up with TRBD1. The CDR3 runs 15 residues. With 6 bases clipped from V and 1 base from J, the junction kept 8 bases outside the gene matches. Germline CDR1 LNHDA, CDR2 SQIVND (reference sequence). CDR3 sequence reads: CASSSSDRAQETQYF. CDR3 DNA sequence: TGTGCCAGTAGCAGTTCCGACAGGGCCCAAGAGACCCAGTACTTC.

This clone occurred a few times. The chain links TRBV11-2 to TRBJ2-2; the match to TRBD1 covers 7 bases. CDR3 length equals 16 residues. Germline values: CDR1 SGHAT, CDR2 FQNNGV. Trimming took 5 bases from V and 1 from J; bases not matched to a gene: 7. CDR3 amino acids: CASSLAWTGNTGELFF. The CDR3 DNA follows: TGTGCCAGCAGCCTCGCGTGGACAGGGAACACCGGGGAGCTGTTTTTT.

This chain uses TRBV29-1 with TRBJ1-4; D gene uncertain. V was shortened by 3 bases and J by 7 bases, with 15 bases between the two germline ends. CDR1 SQVTM and CDR2 ANQGSEA come from the germline V gene. The CDR3 covers 14 residues. In DNA form, the CDR3 reads TGCAGCGTTGAGCTAGTAACGGGGAGTGAAAAACTGTTTTTT. The encoded protein is CSVELVTGSEKLFF.

The chain is built from TRBV7-8 and TRBJ1-5; TRBD1 might be the D (6 bases). Germline V gives CDR1 SGHVS, CDR2 FQNEAQ. V gave up 0 bases and J gave up 8 bases, with 14 bases separating them. The length of the CDR3 is 15 residues. CDR3 nucleotides: TGTGCCAGCAGCTTAGCGCTGCGGGGGCGGGAGCCCCAGCATTTT. Translating gives CASSLALRGREPQHF.

The chain joins TRBV7-3 to TRBJ2-1, with D possibly matching TRBD1 (5 bases). Germline V gives CDR1 SGHTA, CDR2 FQGTGA. V lost 3 bases, J lost 8 bases, and 14 bases lay in between. CDR3 length equals 14 residues. The CDR3 reads CASSFGRAADEQFF. The CDR3 region has the DNA TGTGCCAGCAGCTTCGGCAGGGCTGCGGATGAGCAGTTCTTC.

The V and J genes are TRBV6-2 or TRBV6-3 and TRBJ2-3; TRBD2 aligns across 7 bases. Germline V gene sequence: CDR1 MNHEY, CDR2 SVGEGT. This CDR3 has 14 amino acids. V lost 5 bases, J lost 6 bases, and 8 bases stayed unmatched. For the CDR3, the DNA is TGTGCCAGCAGTCCCCGACTAGCTTGGGATACGCAGTATTTT. It codes for CASSPRLAWDTQYF.

The V and J genes are TRBV19 and TRBJ1-2; D unresolved. With 0 bases removed from V and 1 base from J, the gap between germline ends came to 3 bases. CDR1 and CDR2 (germline): LNHDA, SQIVND (reference sequence). This CDR3 is built from 13 residues. The CDR3 protein is CASSIDSNYGYTF. The DNA of the CDR3 is TGTGCCAGTAGTATAGACAGTAACTATGGCTACACCTTC.

The chain recombines TRBV27 with TRBJ1-1; D possibly corresponds to TRBD1 (6 bases). Trimming removed 1 base at V and 2 bases at J, with 20 bases between. Germline CDR1 and CDR2: MNHEY and SMNVEV (reference sequence). The CDR3 is 18 amino acids. Here the CDR3 reads CASSLFPAGDGENTEAFF. Here the CDR3 DNA reads TGTGCCAGCAGTTTATTTCCGGCAGGGGACGGGGAAAACACTGAAGCTTTCTTT.

The V and J genes are TRBV18 and TRBJ2-5, with 9 bases matching TRBD2. V lost 3 bases and J lost 4; bases outside the gene matches: 9. Germline V gives CDR1 KGHSH, CDR2 LQKENI. The CDR3 sequence is 16 residues long. The CDR3 DNA reads as TGTGCCAGCTCACCGCGACAGCGGGGGGTTCGAGAGACCCAGTACTTC. Amino acids: CASSPRQRGVRETQYF.

V gene TRBV5-1 combines with J gene TRBJ1-2; D is possibly TRBD1 (6 bases). The V and J ends lost 4 bases and 7 bases respectively, with 23 bases between them. The CDR3 covers 16 residues. Germline V gene lookup returns CDR1 SGHRS and CDR2 YFSETQ. CDR3 region: CASSQGEPRGTGGYTF. As DNA, the CDR3 is TGCGCCAGCAGCCAAGGCGAACCCAGGGGAACGGGTGGCTACACCTTC.

V gene TRBV16 combines with J gene TRBJ1-2, with D hard to call. V was trimmed by 4 bases and J by 8 bases, leaving 20 bases between them. CDR1 is KGHSY and CDR2 is FQNENV in the germline V gene. The CDR3 has 15 amino acids. The CDR3 here is CASSRRPDAGLGYTF. Here the CDR3 DNA reads TGTGCCAGCAGCCGCCGCCCCGATGCAGGATTGGGCTACACCTTC.

The rearrangement uses TRBV7-2 and TRBJ2-3; D gene unclear. The CDR3 extends over 14 amino acids. Between the trimmed V and J ends, which lost 1 base and 3 bases, there was a span of 8 bases. CDR1 is SGHTA, CDR2 FQGNSA, per germline. This chain's CDR3 is CASSLDHQTDTQYF. CDR3 nucleotides: TGTGCCAGCAGCTTAGATCACCAGACAGATACGCAGTATTTT.

The rearrangement uses TRBV13 and TRBJ1-4; unclear D gene. This CDR3 spans 15 amino acids. Germline V gene data show CDR1 as PRHDT and CDR2 as FYEKMQ (reference sequence). V shed 3 bases and J shed 3 bases, with 11 bases lying between them. CDR3 DNA sequence: TGTGCCAGCAGCTTCGGTGAGCCGGCTAATGAAAAACTGTTTTTT. It is translated as CASSFGEPANEKLFF.

This chain links TRBV7-2 with TRBJ1-2, with 7 bases that match TRBD1. CDR3 length equals 15 residues. Germline CDR1 and CDR2: SGHTA and FQGNSA. Trimming took 3 bases from V and 2 from J; bases not matched to a gene: 6. CDR3 region: CASSFRQGPNYGYTF. As DNA, the CDR3 is TGTGCCAGCAGCTTCAGACAGGGACCCAACTATGGCTACACCTTC.

The chain is built from TRBV18 and TRBJ2-7; 8 nucleotides align to TRBD1. The CDR3 contains 14 residues. The germline gives CDR1 KGHSH, CDR2 LQKENI. V shed 8 bases, J shed 3 bases, and the junction held 9 bases outside the gene matches. The CDR3 here is CASRDRGQDYEQYF. The CDR3 DNA reads TGTGCCAGCCGAGACAGGGGTCAGGACTACGAGCAGTACTTC.

This chain joins TRBV6-2 or TRBV6-3 and TRBJ1-5; maybe TRBD1 (5 bases). The germline V and J ends were trimmed by 5 bases and 2 bases, with 13 bases remaining between them. CDR3 length: 15 amino acids. The germline V gene has CDR1 MNHEY and CDR2 SVGEGT. The CDR3 protein is CASSASGLGNQPQHF. DNA of the CDR3: TGTGCCAGCAGTGCCTCAGGGCTCGGCAATCAGCCCCAGCATTTT.

The table lists this clone with a few counts. The chain is built from TRBV19 and TRBJ1-1; 9 bases map to TRBD1. The germline V gene encodes CDR1 LNHDA and CDR2 SQIVND (reference sequence). The CDR3 totals 17 residues. The ends lost 3 bases at V and 0 bases at J; junction bases unmatched: 8. The CDR3 coding sequence is TGTGCCAGTAGTATGGGACAGGGCTTTTTTGTGAACACTGAAGCTTTCTTT. Amino acids: CASSMGQGFFVNTEAFF.

The V and J genes are TRBV6-5 and TRBJ2-1, with 8 bases aligning to TRBD2. The CDR3 sequence is 15 residues long. V was pared by 3 bases and J by 0 bases, with 1 base of the junction left unmatched. Per the germline V gene, CDR1 is MNHEY and CDR2 is SVGAGI. CDR3 bases: TGTGCCAGCAGTTATAGCGGGGACTCCTACAATGAGCAGTTCTTC. The encoded protein is CASSYSGDSYNEQFF.

The V gene is TRBV28, the J gene TRBJ1-6; D not resolved. In germline, CDR1 is MDHEN, CDR2 SYDVKM. This CDR3 has 16 residues. The V gene lost 3 bases and the J gene lost 7 bases, with 16 bases spanning the gap. This CDR3 is CASSLGGNSPNSPLHF. In nucleotides, the CDR3 is TGTGCCAGCAGTTTGGGAGGCAATAGCCCAAATTCACCCCTCCACTTT.

In its sample, this clone was seen once. The chain combines TRBV5-4 with TRBJ1-1, with D maybe TRBD1 (6 bases). The CDR3 is made up of 16 amino acids. Trimming took off 5 bases at V and 5 bases at J, with 22 bases between the two ends. Germline values: CDR1 SGHNT, CDR2 YYREEE (reference sequence). CDR3 residues: CASRTFVGDTVTEAFF. The CDR3 coding sequence is TGTGCCAGCAGAACGTTTGTTGGGGACACAGTTACTGAAGCTTTCTTT.

This clone showed up just once. This chain connects TRBV21-1 to TRBJ2-5; no check of the table's D call, TRBD2, against the DNA was made. TRBV21-1 is a pseudogene. The CDR3 runs to 15 residues. The CDR3 reads CASNVNGSRGETQYF. For the CDR3, the DNA is TGTGCCAGCAACGTAAACGGGAGTCGGGGGGAGACCCAGTACTTC.

V and J are TRBV4-3 and TRBJ2-1; D is possibly TRBD1 (6 bases). Germline values: CDR1 LGHNA, CDR2 YSLEER. Trimming shortened V by 0 bases and J by 8 bases, and 11 bases separated the two germline ends. CDR3 length: 14 residues. CDR3 amino acids: CASSQEPYRDEQFF. The DNA of the CDR3 is TGCGCCAGCAGCCAAGAACCCTACAGGGATGAGCAGTTCTTC.

The V gene is TRBV28, the J gene TRBJ2-1; D is perhaps TRBD1 (6 bases). The CDR3 is 13 residues long. V was trimmed by 5 bases and J by 12 bases, leaving 17 bases between them. Looked up from germline, CDR1 is MDHEN and CDR2 is SYDVKM. CDR3 region: CASSGGSVMGQFF. CDR3 bases: TGTGCCAGCAGTGGGGGCTCCGTAATGGGGCAGTTCTTC.

The chain combines TRBV4-3 with TRBJ2-4; D not resolved. There are 15 residues in the CDR3. The V gene's germline CDR1 is LGHNA and CDR2 YSLEER. V was pared by 0 bases and J by 0 bases, with 6 bases between. The CDR3 DNA reads TGCGCCAGCAGCCAAGACGGTCTAGCCAAAAACATTCAGTACTTC. Protein product: CASSQDGLAKNIQYF.